The sample holds a few counts of the clone carrying this T cell receptor beta chain. Samples were sequenced at Survey level, maximum 500,000 reads. Assay: immunoSEQ multiplex PCR; the TCRdb copy retains only in-frame clones and omits some. The sample lists fewer than 45,000 clones; 70% to 90% were seen once. The diagnostic colonoscopy in ulcerative colitis patients preceded any immunosuppressive treatment. These data belong to a study of pediatric ulcerative colitis. Germline V lookup: CDR1 MDHEN, CDR2 SYDVKM. The germline V and J ends were trimmed by 7 bases and 1 base, with 19 bases remaining between them. This CDR3 is built from 16 residues.

The genes are TRBV28 and TRBJ1-1; D unresolved. The receptor was isolated from a girl aged 10-17 years with moderate ulcerative colitis. The source material was blood. The CDR3 loop reads CASTTRVPGQNTEAFF. The CDR3 bases are TGTGCCAGCACCACAAGGGTGCCGGGTCAGAACACTGAAGCTTTCTTT.